The 11 T cell receptor beta chains below all came from one sample that was sequenced in a study of T cell repertoires in cytomegalovirus infection. Via MiXCR, TCRdb re-called the reads, giving one row per CDR3 protein. There are around 280,000 distinct CDR3 sequences in the sample; roughly an eighth occur only once, and 7.5% to 10% lies in the top ten. What was sequenced was PBMCs. The receptors stem from a human donor in good health (CMV status not recorded). Some clones in this sample may be carry-over from other donors' samples.

The chain recombines TRBV4-1 with TRBJ2-5, with D tentatively TRBD2 (5 bases). The germline CDR1 and CDR2 sequences are MGHRA and YSYEKL. CDR3 length equals 14 residues. V dropped 4 bases and J dropped 12 bases, with 21 bases sitting between them. Written as DNA, the CDR3 is TGCGCCAGCAGCCCCCAAAACGTGATGGGAGCGGAGTACTTC. Amino acid sequence: CASSPQNVMGAEYF.

This clonotype was observed many times. The chain uses TRBV7-2 and TRBJ1-3, with D perhaps TRBD1 (6 bases). V was clipped by 5 bases and J by 0 bases, with 14 bases between them. The CDR3 has 16 amino acids. Germline lookup yields CDR1 SGHTA and CDR2 FQGNSA. The CDR3 DNA reads TGTGCCAGCAGCCTGAACACAGGGAGCTCTGGAAACACCATATATTTT. Translating gives CASSLNTGSSGNTIYF.

This clonotype was counted ten times or more. This chain joins TRBV7-2 and TRBJ2-6; D remains ambiguous. The ends were cut back, 5 bases at V and 1 base at J, with 9 bases in the middle. The CDR3 spans 15 residues. The V gene's germline CDR1 is SGHTA and CDR2 FQGNSA. This chain's CDR3 is CASSKSPSGANVLTF. CDR3 bases: TGTGCCAGCAGCAAATCCCCGTCTGGGGCCAACGTCCTGACTTTC.

At least ten counts were recorded for this clonotype. The chain couples TRBV7-2 to TRBJ2-1; 8 bases line up with TRBD2. Germline CDR1 reads SGHTA; CDR2 reads FQGNSA. J gave up 0 bases and V 5 bases, and 12 bases lay outside the gene matches. CDR3 size: 18 residues. CDR3 nucleotide sequence: TGTGCCAGCAGCCCAGCGGCTACTAGCGGAAGCTCCTACAATGAGCAGTTCTTC. Its translation: CASSPAATSGSSYNEQFF.

This clonotype was counted between two and nine times. Germline and junction disagree at one end, which may indicate a read error. V gene TRBV29-1 combines with J gene TRBJ2-2; TRBD1 agrees at 8 bases. The germline gives CDR1 SQVTM, CDR2 ANQGSEA. CDR3 length equals 14 residues. The CDR3 DNA follows: TGCAGCGTTAAAGACAGGGGGAACACCGGGGAGCTGTTTTTT. Protein product: CSVKDRGNTGELFF.

This clonotype was picked up a small number of times. The chain couples TRBV6-2 or TRBV6-3 to TRBJ2-2; D gene uncertain. The CDR3 is 14 residues long. Germline V gene lookup returns CDR1 MNHEY and CDR2 SVGEGT. Deletions cut 4 bases from V and 0 bases from J, with 6 bases between. CDR3 protein: CASSFFTNTGELFF. CDR3 DNA: TGTGCCAGCAGTTTCTTCACGAACACCGGGGAGCTGTTTTTT.

This clonotype came up a few times. The chain recombines TRBV2 with TRBJ1-1, with D tentatively TRBD1 (5 bases). V was clipped by 3 bases and J by 2 bases, with 7 bases between them. The CDR3 runs 13 residues. The germline V gene has CDR1 SNHLY and CDR2 FYNNEI. The CDR3 reads CASSDRANTEAFF. The DNA for the CDR3 is TGTGCCAGCAGTGACAGGGCAAACACTGAAGCTTTCTTT.

This clonotype has more than one count but fewer than ten. The V and J genes are TRBV20-1 and TRBJ1-2; D gene ambiguous. The V end was cut by 6 bases, the J end by 4 bases, with 24 bases between. This CDR3 has 16 residues. CDR1 is DFQATT and CDR2 is SNEGSKA in the germline V gene (reference sequence). The CDR3 loop reads CSARPVVFGPLYGYTF. CDR3 bases: TGCAGTGCCAGACCGGTTGTGTTCGGACCTCTCTATGGCTACACCTTC.

This clonotype was observed a few times. Its ends do not fully match the called genes, so a read error is possible. V is TRBV6-2 or TRBV6-3 and J is TRBJ1-2; D is perhaps TRBD1 (5 bases). CDR1 and CDR2 (germline): MNHEY, SVGEGT. The length of the CDR3 is 14 residues. The CDR3 sequence: CASNYQTVNYGYTF. CDR3 nucleotides: TGTGCCAGCAATTACCAGACAGTGAACTATGGCTACACCTTC.

Ten or more counts support this clonotype. It is unclear where the CDR3 begins or ends on the DNA, so no DNA is shown, and the CDR3 is as TCRdb lists it. The chain is built from TRBV7-5 and TRBJ1-1. TRBV7-5 has pseudogene status. From its first to its last residue, the CDR3 has 15 amino acids. CDR3: CISVSEATGNTEAFF.

The J gene is TRBJ2-1, the V gene TRBV29-1, with 13 nucleotides matching TRBD2. The CDR3 has 17 residues. J gave up 0 bases and V 4 bases, and 6 bases lay outside the gene matches. The germline V gene encodes CDR1 SQVTM and CDR2 ANQGSEA. Here the CDR3 reads CSVAGLAGTSSYNEQFF. In DNA form, the CDR3 reads TGCAGCGTTGCGGGACTAGCGGGGACTAGCTCCTACAATGAGCAGTTCTTC.